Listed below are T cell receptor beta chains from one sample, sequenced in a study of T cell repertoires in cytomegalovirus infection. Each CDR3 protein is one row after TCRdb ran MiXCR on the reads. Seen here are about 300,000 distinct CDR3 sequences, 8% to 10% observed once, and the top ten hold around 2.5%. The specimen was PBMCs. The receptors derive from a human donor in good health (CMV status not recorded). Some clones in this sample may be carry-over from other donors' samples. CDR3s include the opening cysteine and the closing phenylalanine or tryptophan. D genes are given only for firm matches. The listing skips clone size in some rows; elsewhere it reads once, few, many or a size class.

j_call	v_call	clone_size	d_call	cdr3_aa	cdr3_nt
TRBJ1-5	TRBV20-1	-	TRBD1	CSAGDRNSNQPQHF	TGCAGTGCCGGGGACAGAAATAGCAATCAGCCCCAGCATTTT
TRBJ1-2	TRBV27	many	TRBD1	CASSLIQGALGYTF	TGTGCCAGCAGTCTTATACAGGGGGCACTTGGCTACACCTTC
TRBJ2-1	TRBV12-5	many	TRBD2	CASGLSHGTTYNEQFF	TGTGCTAGTGGTTTGTCTCACGGGACTACCTACAATGAGCAGTTCTTC
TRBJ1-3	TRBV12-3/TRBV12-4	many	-	CASSPGPRSGNTIYF	TGTGCCAGCAGTCCGGGGCCTCGGAGTGGAAACACCATATATTTT
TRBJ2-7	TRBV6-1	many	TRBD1	CASSSTGGRFYEQYF	TGTGCCAGCAGTTCCACAGGGGGGCGGTTCTACGAGCAGTACTTC
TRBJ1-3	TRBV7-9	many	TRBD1	CATWTGLTGNTIYF	TGTGCCACCTGGACAGGGCTTACTGGAAACACCATATATTTT
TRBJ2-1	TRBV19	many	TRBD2	CASIGGSGGTNEQFF	TGTGCCAGCATAGGAGGCAGCGGGGGAACCAATGAGCAGTTCTTC
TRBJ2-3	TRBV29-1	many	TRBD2	CSGGTSASDTQYF	TGCAGCGGCGGGACTAGCGCGTCAGATACGCAGTATTTT
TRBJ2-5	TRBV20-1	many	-	CSARGALGRGETQYF	TGCAGTGCTAGAGGGGCGCTTGGCAGGGGTGAGACCCAGTACTTC
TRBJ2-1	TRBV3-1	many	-	CASSPLRVVLNNEQFF	TGTGCCAGCAGCCCCCTCCGTGTGGTTCTAAACAATGAGCAGTTCTTC
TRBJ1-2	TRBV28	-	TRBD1	CASSREKQGLGYTF	TGTGCCAGCAGCCGTGAAAAACAGGGGTTAGGCTACACCTTC
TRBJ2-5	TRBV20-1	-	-	CSASRQETQYF	TGCAGTGCTAGCCGGCAAGAGACCCAGTACTTC
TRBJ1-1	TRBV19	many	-	CASGQEGYTEAFF	TGTGCCAGTGGGCAGGAGGGATACACTGAAGCTTTCTTT
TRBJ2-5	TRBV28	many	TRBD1	CASSPRTGLETQYF	TGTGCCAGCAGTCCCAGGACAGGGCTAGAGACCCAGTACTTC
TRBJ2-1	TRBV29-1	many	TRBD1	CSVEGVVTGGYNEQFF	TGCAGCGTTGAAGGAGTGGTAACAGGGGGGTACAATGAGCAGTTCTTC
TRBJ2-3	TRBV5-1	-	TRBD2	CASSPGLAESTDTQYF	TGCGCCAGCAGCCCCGGACTAGCGGAAAGCACAGATACGCAGTATTTT
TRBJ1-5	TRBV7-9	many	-	CASSLDLGDQPQHF	TGTGCCAGCAGCTTAGATTTAGGCGATCAGCCCCAGCATTTT
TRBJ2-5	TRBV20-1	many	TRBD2	CSARRGASQETQYF	TGCAGTGCGCGGCGGGGGGCGTCGCAAGAGACCCAGTACTTC
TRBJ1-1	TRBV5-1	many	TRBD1	CASSYVPGQESEAFF	TGCGCCAGCAGCTACGTACCGGGACAGGAATCAGAAGCTTTCTTT
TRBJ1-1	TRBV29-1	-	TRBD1	CSVTGAEAFF	TGCAGCGTGACAGGGGCTGAAGCTTTCTTT
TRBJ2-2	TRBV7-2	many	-	CASSSVDGTPKLFF	TGTGCCAGCAGCTCCGTTGATGGGACCCCAAAGCTGTTTTTT
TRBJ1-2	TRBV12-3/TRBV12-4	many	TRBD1	CASSPTGGVYGYTF	TGTGCCAGCAGTCCGACAGGGGGGGTCTATGGCTACACCTTC
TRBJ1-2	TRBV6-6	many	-	CASTGAGVNYGYTF	TGTGCCAGTACCGGGGCAGGAGTGAACTATGGCTACACCTTC
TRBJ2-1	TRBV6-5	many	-	CASSAAGSYNEQFF	TGTGCCAGCAGCGCCGCAGGCTCCTACAATGAGCAGTTCTTC
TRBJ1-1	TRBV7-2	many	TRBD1	CASVRDRGTEAFF	TGTGCCAGCGTGCGGGACAGGGGCACTGAAGCTTTCTTT
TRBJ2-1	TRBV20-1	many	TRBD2	CSARGLAGYNEQFF	TGCAGTGCTAGGGGTCTAGCGGGGTACAATGAGCAGTTCTTC
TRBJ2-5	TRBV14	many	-	CASSPWWSGQETQYF	TGTGCCAGCAGCCCCTGGTGGAGCGGTCAAGAGACCCAGTACTTC
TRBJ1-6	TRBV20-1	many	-	CSARDQGDSPLHF	TGCAGTGCTAGAGATCAAGGGGATTCACCCCTCCACTTT
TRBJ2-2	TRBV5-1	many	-	CASSVNLQGSSELFF	TGCGCCAGCAGCGTAAACCTACAGGGATCATCCGAGCTGTTTTTT
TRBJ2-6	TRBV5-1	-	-	CASSPGDGPPGANVLTF	TGCGCCAGCAGTCCTGGGGACGGACCGCCTGGGGCCAACGTCCTGACTTTC
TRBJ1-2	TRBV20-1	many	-	CSAPAGGSLYGYTF	TGCAGTGCTCCCGCGGGGGGCTCCCTCTATGGCTACACCTTC
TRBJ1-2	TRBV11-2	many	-	CASSLTQYYGYTF	TGTGCCAGCAGCTTAACACAGTACTATGGCTACACCTTC
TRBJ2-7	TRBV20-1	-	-	CSARDFVKGGNSYEQYF	TGCAGTGCTAGAGATTTCGTCAAGGGGGGGAACTCCTACGAGCAGTACTTC
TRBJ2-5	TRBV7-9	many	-	CASSARGPGTQETQYF	TGTGCCAGCAGCGCCAGGGGCCCCGGGACCCAAGAGACCCAGTACTTC
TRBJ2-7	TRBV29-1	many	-	CSVDGWTHYEQYF	TGCAGCGTTGATGGTTGGACACACTACGAGCAGTACTTC
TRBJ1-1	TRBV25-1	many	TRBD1	CASSSTGGARAFF	TGTGCCAGCAGTTCGACAGGGGGCGCGAGGGCTTTCTTT
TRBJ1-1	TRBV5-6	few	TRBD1	CASSSDYRGQVGTEAFF	TGTGCCAGCAGCTCGGACTACAGGGGGCAAGTTGGGACTGAAGCTTTCTTT
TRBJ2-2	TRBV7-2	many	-	CASSLAPGAYTGELFF	TGTGCCAGCAGCTTAGCGCCGGGGGCCTACACCGGGGAGCTGTTTTTT
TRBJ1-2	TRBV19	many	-	CASSSLTSGNYGYTF	TGTGCCAGTAGTTCGCTAACGTCCGGGAACTATGGCTACACCTTC
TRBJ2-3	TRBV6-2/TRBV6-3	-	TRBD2	CASSYSTSGGSYTDTQYF	TGTGCCAGCAGTTACTCGACTAGCGGGGGGTCTTACACAGATACGCAGTATTTT
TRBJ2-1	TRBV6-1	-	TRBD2	CASSQTSGVSNEQFF	TGTGCCAGCAGCCAAACTAGCGGGGTGTCCAATGAGCAGTTCTTC
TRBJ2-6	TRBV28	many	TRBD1	CASGGQGTGANVLTF	TGTGCCAGCGGGGGACAGGGGACAGGGGCCAACGTCCTGACTTTC
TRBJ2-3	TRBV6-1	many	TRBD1	CASRPPGQGVPDTQYF	TGTGCCAGCAGACCGCCTGGACAGGGGGTCCCAGATACGCAGTATTTT
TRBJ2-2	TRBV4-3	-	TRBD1	CASSRTPGGGGELFF	TGCGCCAGCAGCCGCACTCCAGGGGGCGGCGGGGAGCTGTTTTTT
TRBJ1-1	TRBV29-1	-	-	CSVEDIASNTEAFF	TGCAGCGTTGAAGATATAGCCAGCAACACTGAAGCTTTCTTT
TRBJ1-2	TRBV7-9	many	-	CAIEPGAGKFGYTF	TGTGCCATCGAGCCTGGTGCGGGGAAATTTGGCTACACCTTC
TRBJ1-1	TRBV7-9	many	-	CASSFLSGDTEAFF	TGTGCCAGCAGCTTTTTATCAGGGGACACTGAAGCTTTCTTT
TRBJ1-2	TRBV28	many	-	CASSLSRDNGYTF	TGTGCCAGCAGTTTATCCAGGGATAATGGCTACACCTTC
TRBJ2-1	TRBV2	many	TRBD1	CASRFDRGSYNEQFF	TGTGCCAGCAGATTCGACAGGGGGTCCTACAATGAGCAGTTCTTC
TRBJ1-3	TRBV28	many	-	CASYSPGAENTIYF	TGTGCCAGCTACTCTCCGGGGGCGGAAAACACCATATATTTT
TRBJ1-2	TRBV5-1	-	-	CASSFSGAGANYGYTF	TGCGCCAGCAGCTTCTCAGGGGCTGGAGCTAACTATGGCTACACCTTC
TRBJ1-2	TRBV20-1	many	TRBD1	CSAQMGQYYGYTF	TGCAGTGCGCAGATGGGACAGTACTATGGCTACACCTTC
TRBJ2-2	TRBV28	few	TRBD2	CASIPGGTNTGELFF	TGTGCCAGCATCCCGGGGGGAACGAACACCGGGGAGCTGTTTTTT
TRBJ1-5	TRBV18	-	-	CASSPFSNSNQPQHF	TGTGCCAGCTCACCTTTCAGCAATAGCAATCAGCCCCAGCATTTT
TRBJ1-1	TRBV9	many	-	CASTKGVATMNTEAFF	TGTGCCAGCACTAAGGGCGTTGCGACCATGAACACTGAAGCTTTCTTT
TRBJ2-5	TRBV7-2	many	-	CASSRDQETQYF	TGTGCCAGCAGCCGGGACCAAGAGACCCAGTACTTC
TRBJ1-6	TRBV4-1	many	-	CASSPTGTAASPLHF	TGCGCCAGCAGCCCCACAGGGACCGCTGCTTCACCCCTCCACTTT
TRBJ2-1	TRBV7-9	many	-	CASSFDLWRVEGHYYNEQFF	TGTGCCAGCAGCTTCGATTTATGGAGGGTAGAGGGTCATTACTACAATGAGCAGTTCTTC